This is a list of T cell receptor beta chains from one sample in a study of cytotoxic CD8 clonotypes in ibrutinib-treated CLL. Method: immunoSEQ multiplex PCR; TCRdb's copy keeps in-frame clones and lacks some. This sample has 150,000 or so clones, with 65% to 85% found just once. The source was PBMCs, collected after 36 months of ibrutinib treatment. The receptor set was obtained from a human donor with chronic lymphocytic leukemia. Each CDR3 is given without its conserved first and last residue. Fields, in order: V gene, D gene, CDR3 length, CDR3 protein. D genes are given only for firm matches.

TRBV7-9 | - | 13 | ASSLPGSYAYEQY
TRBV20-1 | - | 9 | SARNYNEQF
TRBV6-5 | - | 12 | ASTHGTGNTEAF
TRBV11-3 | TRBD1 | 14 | ASSDRGQTGANVLT
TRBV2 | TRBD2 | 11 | ASVSGISYEQY
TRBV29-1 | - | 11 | SVGMALQETQY
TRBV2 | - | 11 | ASSEAVATEAF
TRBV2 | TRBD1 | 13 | ASIPDRGDYNEQF
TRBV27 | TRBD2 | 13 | ASSPSSGEYNEQF
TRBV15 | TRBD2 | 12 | ATSTLAGVGEQF
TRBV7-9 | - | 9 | ASSFQNEQF
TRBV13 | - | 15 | ASSLGGRLAGANVLT
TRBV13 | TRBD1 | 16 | ASSPRMYRGAGANVLT
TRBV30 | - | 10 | AWSVGYQPQH
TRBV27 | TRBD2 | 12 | ASSLPGRLETQY
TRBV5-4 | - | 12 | ASSLQGVDYGYT
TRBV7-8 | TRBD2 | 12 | ASSSGGASYEQY
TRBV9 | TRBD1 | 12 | ASSPTGGPYEQY
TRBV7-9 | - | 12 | ASSLVSDDYGYT
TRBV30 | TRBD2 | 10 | ARSGVYNEQF
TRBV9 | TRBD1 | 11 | ASSVRDRYEQY
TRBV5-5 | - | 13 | ASSPRRGPTDTQY
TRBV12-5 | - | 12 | ASGLGSGWETQY
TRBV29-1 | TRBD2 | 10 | SGLAGINEQF
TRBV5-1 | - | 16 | ASSLVVTVTSGANVLT
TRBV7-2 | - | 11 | ASSFLGRSGYT